Each of the 30 T cell receptor beta chains below was sequenced from the same sample in a study of CD8 T cells in ankylosing spondylitis. Notes on the study in general: It appeared that ankylosing spondylitis blood was characterized by a TCR beta motif of several highly homologous variants.

Their specific antigens are unknown. Using its own MiXCR run on the 5' RACE reads, TCRdb lists one record per CDR3 protein. The sample consists of under 550,000 distinct CDR3 sequences, about 25% of them appearing once. The sequenced material came from blood, either unsorted or a sorted T cell fraction (not recorded which). The receptors originated from a male donor with ankylosing spondylitis.

This clonotype was counted a few times. The V gene is TRBV7-8, the J gene TRBJ1-1; tentatively, D is TRBD1 (5 bases). With 7 bases removed from V and 5 bases from J, the gap between germline ends came to 23 bases. Germline CDR1 reads SGHVS; CDR2 reads FQNEAQ. The CDR3 is 16 residues long. The CDR3 sequence: CASNITPGGRGTEAFF. In nucleotides, the CDR3 is TGTGCCAGCAACATAACCCCCGGGGGAAGAGGTACTGAAGCTTTCTTT.

This clonotype appeared a few times. The CDR3 DNA reads TGTGCCAGCAGCTTGTCCGTGGTCTCCTACGAGCAGTACGTC. Translated, it gives CASSLSVVSYEQYV. The J gene is TRBJ2-7, the V gene TRBV7-9, with no clear D. CDR3 length equals 14 residues. V lost 3 bases to trimming and J lost 0 bases, with 9 bases between them. In germline, CDR1 is SEHNR, CDR2 FQNEAQ (reference sequence).

CDR3 sequence reads: CASSRGLAGVPGELFF. CDR3 in DNA: TGTGCCAGCAGCCGTGGACTAGCGGGAGTGCCCGGGGAGCTGTTTTTT. V and J are TRBV6-1 and TRBJ2-2; 13 bases align to TRBD2. V was clipped by 6 bases and J by 6 bases; unmatched bases: 7. The CDR3 sequence is 16 residues long. The germline CDR1 and CDR2 sequences are MNHNS and SASEGT.

The rearrangement links TRBV27 to TRBJ1-2; D unresolved. V dropped 3 bases and J dropped 4 bases, with 9 bases sitting between them. The CDR3 contains 13 residues. Germline V CDR1 and CDR2: MNHEY, SMNVEV (reference sequence). The chain's CDR3 is CASSLKQSYGYTF. The CDR3 coding sequence is TGTGCCAGCAGTTTGAAACAATCCTATGGCTACACCTTC.

The chain combines TRBV30 with TRBJ2-2; D is unclear. Trimming removed 0 bases at V and 3 bases at J, with 14 bases between. Germline V CDR1 and CDR2: GTSNPN, SVGIG (reference sequence). This CDR3 spans 16 amino acids. The CDR3 bases are TGTGCCTGGAGTGTTGGGGTGCATCTGGACACCGGGGAGCTGTTTTTT. Translation: CAWSVGVHLDTGELFF. The full variable domain, in which reference TRBV30 and TRBJ2-2 provide the parts outside the CDR3, is SQTIHQWPATLVQPVGSPLSLECTVEGTSNPNLYWYRQAAGRGLQLLFYSVGIGQISSEVPQNLSASRPQDRQFILSSKKLLLSDSGFYLCAWSVGVHLDTGELFFGEGSRLTVL.

There are a few counts of this clonotype. The V gene is TRBV20-1, the J gene TRBJ2-5, with 9 bases identical to TRBD2. This CDR3 spans 15 amino acids. V shed 5 bases, J shed 4 bases, and the junction held 11 bases outside the gene matches. Germline CDR1 is DFQATT and CDR2 is SNEGSKA (reference sequence). DNA for the CDR3: TGCAGTGCTGGACCCCTAGCGGGACTTGTAGAGACCCAGTACTTC. This translates into CSAGPLAGLVETQYF.

This clonotype was counted only a few times. A junction end diverges from the germline sequence, so it may reflect a read error. The chain employs TRBV12-3 or TRBV12-4 and TRBJ1-1; D gene ambiguous. This CDR3 comprises 15 residues. CDR3 bases: TGTGCCAGCAGTTCCTCGAAGGCCCCGAGCACTGAATCTTTCTTT. Translated, it gives CASSSSKAPSTESFF.

This clonotype has just a few counts. V usage is TRBV6-2 or TRBV6-3 and J usage is TRBJ2-5, with 13 nucleotides matching TRBD2. Germline CDR1 is MNHEY and CDR2 is SVGEGT. V was clipped by 6 bases and J by 4 bases; unmatched bases: 8. CDR3 size: 16 residues. CDR3 DNA: TGTGCCAGCAGGGACCGGACTAGCGGGAGAGTAGAGACCCAGTACTTC. As protein: CASRDRTSGRVETQYF.

This clonotype came up many times. J is TRBJ2-1 and V is TRBV20-1; D unclear. This CDR3 contains 16 residues. Germline CDR1 reads DFQATT; CDR2 reads SNEGSKA (reference sequence). The V end was cut by 0 bases, the J end by 6 bases, with 18 bases between. The CDR3 reads CSARDPSARGSNEQFF. The DNA of the CDR3 is TGCAGTGCTAGAGATCCATCAGCGCGAGGATCCAATGAGCAGTTCTTC.

In this sample, this clonotype turned up a few times. V usage is TRBV20-1 and J usage is TRBJ2-2; TRBD1 matches at 10 bases. The CDR3 has 14 amino acids. Germline CDR1 reads DFQATT; CDR2 reads SNEGSKA (reference sequence). After removal of 3 bases from V and 6 bases from J, the junction contained 4 bases not matched to a gene. The CDR3 sequence is CSARLDRGAGELFF. Written as DNA, the CDR3 is TGCAGTGCTAGGTTGGACAGGGGGGCCGGGGAGCTGTTTTTT.

This sequence joins TRBV20-1 and TRBJ2-6; D gene unclear. V lost 0 bases and J lost 0, with 3 bases in between. Per germline, CDR1 DFQATT and CDR2 SNEGSKA (reference sequence). The CDR3 is made up of 14 amino acids. DNA of the CDR3: TGCAGTGCTAGAGAAAACTCTGGGGCCAACGTCCTGACTTTC. Translating gives CSARENSGANVLTF.

The rearrangement links TRBV10-2 to TRBJ2-1; tentative D call: TRBD1 (5 bases). V was cut by 2 bases and J by 4 bases, with 15 bases left in between. Germline V gene sequence: CDR1 WSHSY, CDR2 SAAADI. The CDR3 loop spans 16 amino acids. For the CDR3, the DNA is TGCGCCAGCAGTGAGCCGCCTTCAGGGTCATACAATGAGCAGTTCTTC. Amino acids: CASSEPPSGSYNEQFF.

This clonotype turned up a few times. V gene TRBV27 combines with J gene TRBJ1-1; TRBD1 matches 12 bases. This CDR3 is built from 16 residues. CDR1 and CDR2 (germline): MNHEY, SMNVEV (reference sequence). Unmatched junction bases numbered 10, after V lost 5 bases and J lost 6 bases. This CDR3 reads CASSIHPGQGAPEAFF. The CDR3 DNA is TGTGCCAGCAGTATACATCCGGGACAGGGGGCCCCTGAAGCTTTCTTT.

This clonotype was seen more than once but under ten times. The CDR3 here is CASSQAGGGSEQFF. Here the CDR3 DNA reads TGTGCCAGCAGCCAAGCCGGGGGTGGGAGTGAGCAGTTCTTC. The chain combines TRBV3-1 with TRBJ2-1; D might be TRBD2 (6 bases). Germline loops: CDR1 LGHDT, CDR2 YNNKEL (reference sequence). V lost 1 base to trimming and J lost 9 bases, with 13 bases between them. The CDR3 has 14 residues.

In this sample, this clonotype turned up a few times. The rearrangement links TRBV20-1 to TRBJ2-3, with unresolved D. The CDR3 runs 11 residues. Deletions cut 3 bases from V and 5 bases from J, with 6 bases between. Germline-derived CDR1 and CDR2 are DFQATT and SNEGSKA (reference sequence). In DNA form, the CDR3 reads TGCAGTGCTAGCTGGGGAGATACGCAGTATTTT. Translation: CSASWGDTQYF.

This clonotype was recorded a few times. This rearrangement joins TRBV7-9 to TRBJ2-2, with D perhaps matching TRBD1 (5 bases). The CDR3 runs to 14 residues. Trimming removed 5 bases from V and 6 bases from J, with 13 bases in between. Germline CDR1 SEHNR, CDR2 FQNEAQ (reference sequence). The CDR3 DNA is TGTGCCAGCAGCCTCGGCGCAGGGCCCGGGGAGCTGTTTTTT. Translation: CASSLGAGPGELFF.

This clonotype was counted only a few times. V is TRBV18 and J is TRBJ2-7, with 7 bases aligning to TRBD1. Unmatched junction bases numbered 9, after V lost 5 bases and J lost 2 bases. Germline CDR1 KGHSH, CDR2 LQKENI. The CDR3 runs 15 residues. In DNA form, the CDR3 reads TGTGCCAGCTCATCGGGACAGAAGTTACCCTACGAGCAGTACTTC. It yields the protein CASSSGQKLPYEQYF.

The V call is TRBV15, the J call TRBJ2-1; TRBD2 matches at 7 bases. The trim removed 3 bases at V and 6 bases at J, leaving 8 bases unmatched. The CDR3 totals 15 residues. Germline V CDR1 and CDR2: LNHNV, YYDKDF (reference sequence). In DNA, the CDR3 is TGTGCCACCAGCAGCTTAGGGGAGGGCCGCAATGAGCAGTTCTTC. Its translation: CATSSLGEGRNEQFF.

Only one count was recorded for this clonotype. The chain links TRBV18 to TRBJ1-3; D remains ambiguous. The CDR3 covers 18 residues. Trimming took off 4 bases at V and 0 bases at J, with 19 bases between the two ends. The germline CDR1 and CDR2 sequences are KGHSH and LQKENI. The CDR3 nucleotides are TGTGCCAGCTCACTGCAACTTATTACTTCGAACTCTGGAAACACCATATATTTT. As protein: CASSLQLITSNSGNTIYF.

There are a few counts of this clonotype. This chain joins TRBV9 and TRBJ2-1, with TRBD1 as a possible D gene (6 bases). The V end was cut by 0 bases, the J end by 10 bases, with 17 bases between. Germline loops: CDR1 SGDLS, CDR2 YYNGEE. The length of the CDR3 is 15 residues. DNA for the CDR3: TGTGCCAGCAGCGTAGGGCTGGGGGCCCGCAGGGAGCAGTTCTTC. Its protein product is CASSVGLGARREQFF. Full variable domain (remainder filled in from reference TRBV9 and TRBJ2-1): DSGVTQTPKHLITATGQRVTLRCSPRSGDLSVYWYQQSLDQGLQFLIQYYNGEERAKGNILERFSAQQFPDLHSELNLSSLELGDSALYFCASSVGLGARREQFFGPGTRLTVL.

The chain combines TRBV12-3 or TRBV12-4 with TRBJ1-1; unclear D gene. Deletions cut 2 bases from V and 0 bases from J, with 10 bases between. This CDR3 comprises 15 residues. As DNA, the CDR3 is TGTGCCAGCAGTTTATGGGGAGTCATGAACACTGAAGCTTTCTTT. Protein sequence: CASSLWGVMNTEAFF.

The chain couples TRBV7-9 to TRBJ2-1; 11 bases line up with TRBD2. V shed 8 bases and J 10 bases; nucleotides not matched to a gene: 4. Germline lookup yields CDR1 SEHNR and CDR2 FQNEAQ (reference sequence). This CDR3 has 12 amino acids. As DNA, the CDR3 is TGTGCCAGCGGACTAGCGGGCAGAGAGCAGTTCTTC. Its translation: CASGLAGREQFF. The full variable domain, rest sourced from reference TRBV7-9 and TRBJ2-1, is DTGVSQNPRHKITKRGQNVTFRCDPISEHNRLYWYRQTLGQGPEFLTYFQNEAQLEKSRLLSDRFSAERPKGSFSTLEIQRTEQGDSAMYLCASGLAGREQFFGPGTRLTVL.

J is TRBJ2-7 and V is TRBV24-1, with a weak D call TRBD2 (5 bases). Germline loops: CDR1 KGHDR, CDR2 SFDVKD. The CDR3 sequence is 14 residues long. The ends were cut back, 8 bases at V and 6 bases at J, with 19 bases in the middle. This chain's CDR3 is CATTSNPGSSEQYV. The CDR3 DNA is TGTGCCACCACCTCAAACCCGGGAAGCTCCGAGCAGTACGTC.

This clonotype was recorded a few times. V gene TRBV29-1 combines with J gene TRBJ2-7; D unresolved. Germline assignment: CDR1 SQVTM and CDR2 ANQGSEA. This CDR3 contains 13 residues. V shed 5 bases and J shed 5 bases, with 16 bases lying between them. The CDR3 nucleotides read TGCAGCGTTTCTTTCACCGGATCCCACGAGCAGTACGTC. It codes for CSVSFTGSHEQYV.

This sequence joins TRBV5-1 and TRBJ1-6, with D possibly matching TRBD1 (6 bases). V was trimmed by 4 bases and J by 5 bases, leaving 13 bases between them. Germline V CDR1 and CDR2: SGHRS, YFSETQ. This CDR3 has 15 amino acids. CDR3: CASSLQGGNNSPLHF. The CDR3 bases are TGCGCCAGCAGCCTACAGGGTGGGAATAATTCACCCCTCCACTTT.

The table lists this clonotype with a few counts. This chain connects TRBV12-3 or TRBV12-4 to TRBJ2-7; D is ambiguous. V was pared by 4 bases and J by 0 bases, with 10 bases between. The length of the CDR3 is 14 residues. CDR3 amino acids: CASSWQTPSYEQYF. The CDR3 coding sequence is TGTGCCAGCAGTTGGCAGACCCCCTCCTACGAGCAGTACTTC.

This clonotype was picked up a small number of times. The chain employs TRBV11-2 and TRBJ2-1; a possible D gene is TRBD2 (5 bases). CDR3 size: 15 residues. V lost 5 bases and J lost 7, with 18 bases in between. Germline CDR1 is SGHAT and CDR2 is FQNNGV. CDR3 loop: CASSPQSASRNEQFF. CDR3 nucleotide sequence: TGTGCCAGCAGCCCACAGTCGGCTAGCAGGAATGAGCAGTTCTTC. Together with reference TRBV11-2 and TRBJ2-1, the CDR3 gives the full variable domain: EAGVAQSPRYKIIEKRQSVAFWCNPISGHATLYWYQQILGQGPKLLIQFQNNGVVDDSQLPKDRFSAERLKGVDSTLKIQPAKLEDSAVYLCASSPQSASRNEQFFGPGTRLTVL.

This clonotype came up once. This rearrangement joins TRBV11-3 to TRBJ2-1; TRBD2 aligns across 14 bases. This CDR3 comprises 14 residues. Trimming at V came to 5 bases and at J to 10 bases, leaving 4 bases not matched to a gene. Germline CDR1 is SGHNT and CDR2 is YENEEA. CDR3 in amino acids: CASSQRTSGGEQFF. CDR3 bases: TGTGCCAGCAGCCAAAGGACTAGCGGGGGGGAGCAGTTCTTC.

This clonotype appeared a few times. V and J are TRBV12-3 or TRBV12-4 and TRBJ1-1; 8 bases line up with TRBD1. The CDR3 is 13 residues long. After removal of 5 bases from V and 4 bases from J, the junction contained 3 bases not matched to a gene. CDR3 DNA sequence: TGTGCCAGCAGTAGACAGGGGAGCACTGAAGCTTTCTTT. Protein sequence: CASSRQGSTEAFF.

This chain connects TRBV3-1 to TRBJ2-7, with D hard to call. From germline, CDR1 is LGHDT and CDR2 YNNKEL (reference sequence). The CDR3 has 13 amino acids. V was cut by 4 bases and J by 1 base, with 8 bases left in between. This CDR3 reads CASSPLGSYEQYV. The DNA of the CDR3 is TGTGCCAGCAGCCCCCTGGGGTCCTACGAGCAGTACGTC.